This entry lists 10 T cell receptor beta chains sequenced from one sample in a study of T cell repertoires in cytomegalovirus infection. One entry per CDR3 protein, called by TCRdb with MiXCR from the reads. Of roughly 990,000 distinct CDR3 sequences in the sample, approximately 30% were seen once. No antigen is known for these receptors. Material: cultured CD8+ T cells from PBMCs, obtained from culture after CMV antigen stimulation. Every receptor here comes from a human donor in good health (CMV status not recorded). Some clones in this sample may be carry-over from other donors' samples.

This clonotype has ten or more counts. The chain joins TRBV7-8 to TRBJ1-2; D possibly corresponds to TRBD1 (6 bases). V was shortened by 1 base and J by 5 bases, with 20 bases between the two germline ends. The CDR3 consists of 17 residues. The germline CDR1 and CDR2 sequences are SGHVS and FQNEAQ. The CDR3 loop reads CASSLDWGALIDYGYTF. DNA for the CDR3: TGTGCCAGCAGCTTAGATTGGGGGGCGCTTATAGATTATGGCTACACCTTC. Full variable domain (missing parts from reference TRBV7-8 and TRBJ1-2): GAGVSQSPRYKVAKRGQDVALRCDPISGHVSLFWYQQALGQGPEFLTYFQNEAQLDKSGLPSDRFFAERPEGSVSTLKIQRTQQEDSAVYLCASSLDWGALIDYGYTFGSGTRLTVV.

In this sample, this clonotype turned up many times. The V and J genes are TRBV14 and TRBJ2-4; D tentatively fits TRBD1 or TRBD2 (5 bases each). There are 13 residues in the CDR3. V shed 0 bases and J shed 8 bases, with 8 bases lying between them. The V gene's germline CDR1 is SGHDN and CDR2 FVKESK. This CDR3 is CASSQDPGHIQYF. CDR3 coding DNA: TGTGCCAGCAGCCAAGATCCGGGACACATTCAGTACTTC.

The V gene is TRBV4-1, the J gene TRBJ2-2; the match to TRBD2 covers 9 bases. V lost 1 base, J lost 5 bases, and 11 bases stayed unmatched. Germline CDR1 reads MGHRA; CDR2 reads YSYEKL. The CDR3 consists of 18 residues. The CDR3 DNA sequence: TGCGCCAGCAGCCAAGGAAATAGCGGGGGCTTCGGGACCGGGGAGCTGTTTTTT. Amino acids: CASSQGNSGGFGTGELFF.

In its sample, this clonotype was seen a few times. This chain uses TRBV24-1 with TRBJ2-3, with 7 bases aligning to TRBD1. Germline assignment: CDR1 KGHDR and CDR2 SFDVKD. V shed 4 bases, J shed 4 bases, and the junction held 4 bases outside the gene matches. The CDR3 is made up of 14 amino acids. Here the CDR3 DNA reads TGTGCCACCAGTGAGGACAGGTTACCAGATACGCAGTATTTT. Its protein is CATSEDRLPDTQYF.

This clonotype was observed a few times. This sequence joins TRBV10-3 and TRBJ2-1; maybe TRBD1 (5 bases). This CDR3 comprises 15 residues. The ends were cut back, 0 bases at V and 3 bases at J, with 9 bases in the middle. The germline gives CDR1 ENHRY, CDR2 SYGVKD. Here the CDR3 reads CAISESGQGYNEQFF. In DNA form, the CDR3 reads TGTGCCATCAGTGAGTCGGGTCAGGGCTACAATGAGCAGTTCTTC.

This rearrangement joins TRBV12-3 or TRBV12-4 to TRBJ2-7; 7 nucleotides align to TRBD1. J gave up 4 bases and V 8 bases, and 5 bases lay outside the gene matches. The length of the CDR3 is 12 residues. This chain's CDR3 is CASCLQGYEQYF. The CDR3 region has the DNA TGTGCCAGCTGCCTACAGGGGTACGAGCAGTACTTC.

Many counts were recorded for this clonotype. The chain recombines TRBV7-6 with TRBJ2-3, with a possible D match to TRBD2 (6 bases). The length of the CDR3 is 14 residues. From germline, CDR1 is SGHVS and CDR2 FNYEAQ. The germline V and J ends were trimmed by 5 bases and 2 bases, with 11 bases remaining between them. The CDR3 nucleotides read TGTGCCAGCAGCCCCTGGGACTCCACAGATACGCAGTATTTT. Its translation: CASSPWDSTDTQYF.

The V gene is TRBV27, the J gene TRBJ2-3; the match to TRBD2 covers 7 bases. The CDR3 runs to 16 residues. Germline CDR1 reads MNHEY; CDR2 reads SMNVEV (reference sequence). The V and J ends lost 5 bases and 3 bases, in that order; junction bases with no gene match: 11. The CDR3 nucleotides are TGTGCCAGCAGTACCCTTGTTGGGGGGGGAACAGATACGCAGTATTTT. Residues: CASSTLVGGGTDTQYF.

This clonotype has at least ten counts. One junction end does not reproduce the germline sequence, and a read error may be involved. The chain joins TRBV7-7 to TRBJ2-5, with TRBD1 identical over 7 bases. Germline CDR1 and CDR2: SSHAT and FNYEAQ (reference sequence). The CDR3 is 15 amino acids. The CDR3 sequence is CASSFRGGQQETQYF. In DNA form, the CDR3 reads TGTGCTAGCAGCTTTAGAGGGGGACAGCAAGAGACCCAGTACTTC. Filled out from reference TRBV7-7 and TRBJ2-5, the complete variable domain reads GAGVSQSPRYKVTKRGQDVTLRCDPISSHATLYWYQQALGQGPEFLTYFNYEAQPDKSGLPSDRFSAERPEGSISTLTIQRTEQRDSAMYRCASSFRGGQQETQYFGPGTRLLVL.

The chain couples TRBV4-1 to TRBJ1-2; D is uncertain. The CDR3 runs 13 residues. The V gene lost 1 base and the J gene lost 8 bases, with 11 bases spanning the gap. Germline CDR1 reads MGHRA; CDR2 reads YSYEKL. The CDR3 loop reads CASSQGRVRGYTF. The CDR3 region has the DNA TGCGCCAGCAGCCAAGGGAGGGTAAGGGGCTACACCTTC.